A selection of T cell receptor beta chains follows, all from one sample in a study of shared clonotypes between healthy human individuals. Libraries were prepared by immunoSEQ multiplex PCR; TCRdb keeps only in-frame clonotypes and omits some of them. The data show hundreds of thousands of clones, with about 98% seen just once and around 0.3% held by the top ten. Sequencing input: naive CD8+ T cells sorted from blood. The receptors shown here come from a man aged 25-40 years in good health. Both conserved end residues are part of each CDR3. D genes are given only for firm matches. A row's size may be missing; if present it is once, few, many or a size class.

D gene,clone size,V gene,J gene,CDR3 length,CDR3 DNA,CDR3 protein
NA,NA,TRBV27,TRBJ2-7,13,TGTGCCAGCAGTTTAGGTGCCTCCTACGAGCAGTACTTC,CASSLGASYEQYF
TRBD1,NA,TRBV11-2,TRBJ2-1,14,TGTGCCAGCAGCTTAGGTGGCGGGACAGGGGAGCAGTTCTTC,CASSLGGGTGEQFF
NA,NA,TRBV6-1,TRBJ2-7,12,TGTGCCAGCAGTGAAACAAGATACGAGCAGTACTTC,CASSETRYEQYF
TRBD1,NA,TRBV7-2,TRBJ2-7,15,TGTGCCAGCAGCTTACATTACAGGGGATCCTACGAGCAGTACTTC,CASSLHYRGSYEQYF
NA,NA,TRBV7-8,TRBJ2-1,15,TGTGCCAGCAGCTCGGGACACGGGGAGCTCAATGAGCAGTTCTTC,CASSSGHGELNEQFF
NA,NA,TRBV7-9,TRBJ2-1,16,TGTGCCAGCAGCACCCGGACAGGGAGGGATATGAATGAGCAGTTCTTC,CASSTRTGRDMNEQFF
TRBD1,NA,TRBV28,TRBJ2-1,18,TGTGCCAGCAGTTTAAGTACCGGGACAGGGGGAGAGGTCGATGAGCAGTTCTTC,CASSLSTGTGGEVDEQFF
NA,NA,TRBV7-8,TRBJ2-5,14,TGTGCCAGCAGCCCTATCCCGACCGTAGAGACCCAGTACTTC,CASSPIPTVETQYF
NA,NA,TRBV25-1,TRBJ2-2,14,TGTGCCAGCAGTGAAGGGGCCGGAGCCGGGGAGCTGTTTTTT,CASSEGAGAGELFF
TRBD2,NA,TRBV7-8,TRBJ2-5,14,TGTGCCAGCAGCCCCGGGACTAGACAAGAGACCCAGTACTTC,CASSPGTRQETQYF
TRBD1,NA,TRBV5-1,TRBJ1-1,13,TGCGCCACTGCGGACAGGCGGGACACTGAAGCTTTCTTT,CATADRRDTEAFF
TRBD2,once,TRBV27,TRBJ2-3,16,TGTGCCAGCAGCCTAAGACTAGCGGGAGCCACAGATACGCAGTATTTT,CASSLRLAGATDTQYF
NA,NA,TRBV6-4,TRBJ2-1,13,TGTGCCAGCAGTGACTTTGCCAACAATGAGCAGTTCTTC,CASSDFANNEQFF
NA,NA,TRBV2,TRBJ1-2,10,TGTGCCAGCAGCCCCACAGGGTACACCTTC,CASSPTGYTF
TRBD2,NA,TRBV15,TRBJ2-1,19,TGTGCCACCAGCTTTTCCCTAGCGGGTAGTCCGGGATCCTACAATGAGCAGTTCTTC,CATSFSLAGSPGSYNEQFF
TRBD2,NA,TRBV11-2,TRBJ2-2,14,TGTGCCAGCGGCCCGGTAGCGGGAGCCGGGGAGCTGTTTTTT,CASGPVAGAGELFF
TRBD1,NA,TRBV27,TRBJ1-5,16,TGTGCCAGCAGTCTACACAGGGGGGGAGGTAATCAGCCCCAGCATTTT,CASSLHRGGGNQPQHF
NA,NA,TRBV9,TRBJ2-7,12,TGTGCCAGCAGCCCCAGACCTTCCGAGCAGTACTTC,CASSPRPSEQYF
NA,NA,TRBV7-9,TRBJ2-7,14,TGTGCCAGCAGCTTAATTGTCAGCTCCTACGAGCAGTACTTC,CASSLIVSSYEQYF
TRBD2,NA,TRBV5-4,TRBJ2-1,17,TGTGCCAGCAGGTCCCGACTAGCGGGGTCCCTCTACAATGAGCAGTTCTTC,CASRSRLAGSLYNEQFF
TRBD2,NA,TRBV9,TRBJ2-5,15,TGTGCCAGCAGCGTAGAAGCTAGCGGGCAAGAGACCCAGTACTTC,CASSVEASGQETQYF
NA,NA,TRBV28,TRBJ2-1,11,TGTGCCAGCAGCCCAAGGGATGAGCAGTTCTTC,CASSPRDEQFF
TRBD2,NA,TRBV7-6,TRBJ2-2,14,TGTGCCAGCAGGCGGGAGATCGCCCCCGGGGAGCTGTTTTTT,CASRREIAPGELFF
NA,NA,TRBV7-2,TRBJ2-5,14,TGTGCCAGCAGCTTAACTTCAGCTAGGGAGACCCAGTACTTC,CASSLTSARETQYF
NA,NA,TRBV27,TRBJ2-1,13,TGTGCCAGCGTCGGACAGTCTCACAATGAGCAGTTCTTC,CASVGQSHNEQFF
NA,NA,TRBV19,TRBJ2-7,15,TGTGCCAGTAGTATCCGGGACGCTTCCATTTACGAGCAGTACTTC,CASSIRDASIYEQYF
TRBD2,NA,TRBV6-1,TRBJ2-3,18,TGTGCCAGCAGTGAATTTAGGGCTAGCGGGAGCTTCGTAGATACGCAGTATTTT,CASSEFRASGSFVDTQYF
TRBD1,NA,TRBV9,TRBJ2-7,14,TGTGCCAGCAGCGGACAGGGGCCCCTCGACGAGCAGTACTTC,CASSGQGPLDEQYF